This entry describes one T cell receptor (beta chain). The sample belongs to a study of cytomegalovirus exposure and HLA in healthy donors. Researchers ran the PCR with 60 Vbeta and 13 Jbeta primers. Using immunoSEQ multiplex PCR, the repertoire was profiled, and TCRdb retains in-frame clones only, with some absent. The repertoire holds about 160,000 clones, 75% to 85% seen once, with about 10% in the top ten. Sequencing input: PBMCs. The origin of this receptor is a man aged 50 to 59 in good health and CMV-seropositive.

CDR3 nucleotides: TGTGCCAGCAGTCAATGGACTAGCGGGAGGGTTGAGCAGTTCTTC. This sequence encodes CASSQWTSGRVEQFF. The rearrangement links TRBV7-3 to TRBJ2-1; TRBD2 matches 15 bases. CDR1 SGHTA and CDR2 FQGTGA come from the germline V gene. J was trimmed by 9 bases and V by 6 bases; bases with no gene match: 6. There are 15 residues in the CDR3.